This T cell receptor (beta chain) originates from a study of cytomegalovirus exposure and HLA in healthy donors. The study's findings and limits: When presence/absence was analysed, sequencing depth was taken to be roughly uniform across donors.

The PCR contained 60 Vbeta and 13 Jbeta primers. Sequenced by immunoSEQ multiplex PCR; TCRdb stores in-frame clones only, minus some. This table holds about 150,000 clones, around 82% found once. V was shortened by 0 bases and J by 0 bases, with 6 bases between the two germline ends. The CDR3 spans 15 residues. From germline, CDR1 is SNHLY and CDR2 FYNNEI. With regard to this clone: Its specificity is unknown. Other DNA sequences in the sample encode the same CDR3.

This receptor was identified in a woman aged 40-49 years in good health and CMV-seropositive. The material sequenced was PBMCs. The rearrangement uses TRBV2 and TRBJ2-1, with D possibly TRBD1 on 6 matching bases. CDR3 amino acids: CASSEARGSYNEQFF. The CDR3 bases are TGTGCCAGCAGTGAAGCCAGGGGCTCCTACAATGAGCAGTTCTTC.